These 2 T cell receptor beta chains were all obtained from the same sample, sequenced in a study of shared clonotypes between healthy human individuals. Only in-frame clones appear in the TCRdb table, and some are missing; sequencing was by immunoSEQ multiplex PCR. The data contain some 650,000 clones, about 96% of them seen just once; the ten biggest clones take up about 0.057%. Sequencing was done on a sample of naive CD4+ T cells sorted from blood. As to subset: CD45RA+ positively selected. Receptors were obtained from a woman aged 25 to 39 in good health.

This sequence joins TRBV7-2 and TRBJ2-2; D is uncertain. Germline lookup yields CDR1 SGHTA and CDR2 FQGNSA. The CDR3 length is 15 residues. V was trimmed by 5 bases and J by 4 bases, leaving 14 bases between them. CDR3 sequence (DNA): TGTGCCAGCAGCCCCTCATCGGTTCCCACCGGGGAGCTGTTTTTT. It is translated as CASSPSSVPTGELFF.

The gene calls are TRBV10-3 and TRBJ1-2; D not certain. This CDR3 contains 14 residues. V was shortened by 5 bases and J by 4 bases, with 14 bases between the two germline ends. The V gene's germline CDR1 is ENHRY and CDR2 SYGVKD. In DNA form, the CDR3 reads TGTGCCATCAGTACCTCTGGGAGAACCTATGGCTACACCTTC. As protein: CAISTSGRTYGYTF.